The following is a T cell receptor (beta chain) sequence with its context. The CDR3 runs 12 residues. Trimming left V 7 bases short and J 2 bases short, with 6 bases between. Per germline, CDR1 MNHEY and CDR2 SMNVEV (reference sequence). The sample originates from a study of blood T cell repertoires in COVID-19. Authors' methods: Reference gene primers were amplified, and this amplification served to estimate nucleated cell counts. Sequencing used immunoSEQ multiplex PCR; TCRdb keeps in-frame clones, though not all of them. For V, J and clone size, that table is used; D and trimming come from the DNA. The data show roughly 460,000 clones, about 87% seen once.

The receptor was isolated from a man between 18 and 29 years old with COVID-19, enrolled during active disease. The V call is TRBV27, the J call TRBJ1-5; D is ambiguous. The sequenced sample consisted of peripheral blood. CDR3 nucleotides: TGTGCCAGCACGTCTGGCAATCAGCCCCAGCATTTT. This translates into CASTSGNQPQHF.